A selection of T cell receptor beta chains follows, all from one sample in a study of shared clonotypes between healthy human individuals. Profiling relied on immunoSEQ multiplex PCR, and the TCRdb table lists in-frame clones only, not all of them. This sample has millions of clones; approximately 93% occur once, and the top ten carry 0.39%. Source material: naive CD4+ T cells from PBMCs. The source of these receptors is a man aged 18 to 30 in good health. Some clones in this sample may be carry-over from other donors' samples. The CDR3 runs from the conserved cysteine through the conserved F or W. The order of the fields is clone size, D gene, J gene, V gene, CDR3 protein, CDR3 DNA. A D gene is named only where the DNA matches it firmly. Clone size is shown for a subset of rows, as once, few, many or a class of expanded clone.

abundance: NA
d_gene: NA
j_gene: TRBJ1-5
v_gene: TRBV28
CDR3aa: CASSSLGQPQHF
CDR3nt: TGTGCCAGCAGTTCCCTAGGACAGCCCCAGCATTTT

abundance: NA
d_gene: NA
j_gene: TRBJ1-1
v_gene: TRBV18
CDR3aa: CASSQAGLSNTEAFF
CDR3nt: TGTGCCAGCTCACAGGCAGGGCTAAGTAACACTGAAGCTTTCTTT

abundance: NA
d_gene: NA
j_gene: TRBJ2-3
v_gene: TRBV7-9
CDR3aa: CASSRGGPDTQYF
CDR3nt: TGTGCCAGCAGCCGAGGAGGGCCAGATACGCAGTATTTT

abundance: once
d_gene: TRBD1
j_gene: TRBJ2-6
v_gene: TRBV9
CDR3aa: CASSTQPRQGPTGANVLTF
CDR3nt: TGTGCCAGCAGCACCCAACCCAGACAGGGCCCCACTGGGGCCAACGTCCTGACTTTC

abundance: once
d_gene: TRBD2
j_gene: TRBJ2-2
v_gene: TRBV29-1
CDR3aa: CSATGLAGDTGELFF
CDR3nt: TGCAGCGCCACGGGACTAGCGGGAGACACCGGGGAGCTGTTTTTT

abundance: once
d_gene: TRBD1
j_gene: TRBJ2-3
v_gene: TRBV29-1
CDR3aa: CSVYGQGAITDTQYF
CDR3nt: TGCAGCGTTTACGGACAGGGGGCTATCACAGATACGCAGTATTTT

abundance: NA
d_gene: TRBD1
j_gene: TRBJ1-2
v_gene: TRBV28
CDR3aa: CASSSLTGISNYGYTF
CDR3nt: TGTGCCAGCAGTTCTTTGACAGGGATAAGTAACTATGGCTACACCTTC

abundance: NA
d_gene: TRBD1
j_gene: TRBJ1-3
v_gene: TRBV28
CDR3aa: CASRTGGESGNTIYF
CDR3nt: TGTGCCAGCAGGACAGGGGGTGAATCTGGAAACACCATATATTTT

abundance: NA
d_gene: TRBD2
j_gene: TRBJ2-1
v_gene: TRBV14
CDR3aa: CASSHHALAEYNEQFF
CDR3nt: TGTGCCAGCAGCCACCACGCCCTAGCGGAATACAATGAGCAGTTCTTC

abundance: NA
d_gene: NA
j_gene: TRBJ1-1
v_gene: TRBV29-1
CDR3aa: CSDLTPSNTEAFF
CDR3nt: TGCAGCGATTTGACACCCTCGAACACTGAAGCTTTCTTT

abundance: NA
d_gene: NA
j_gene: TRBJ1-6
v_gene: TRBV30
CDR3aa: CAWSVRFGSGVNSPLHF
CDR3nt: TGTGCCTGGAGTGTAAGGTTTGGGTCGGGGGTAAATTCACCCCTCCACTTT

abundance: NA
d_gene: NA
j_gene: TRBJ1-2
v_gene: TRBV19
CDR3aa: CASSLYMLANYGYTF
CDR3nt: TGTGCCAGTAGTCTCTACATGTTAGCTAACTATGGCTACACCTTC

abundance: NA
d_gene: NA
j_gene: TRBJ1-5
v_gene: TRBV27
CDR3aa: CASSPPLGEGQPQHF
CDR3nt: TGTGCCAGCAGTCCCCCCCTCGGGGAGGGTCAGCCCCAGCATTTT

abundance: NA
d_gene: NA
j_gene: TRBJ1-5
v_gene: TRBV10-3
CDR3aa: CAISDPNQPQHF
CDR3nt: TGTGCCATCAGTGACCCAAATCAGCCCCAGCATTTT

abundance: NA
d_gene: NA
j_gene: TRBJ2-3
v_gene: TRBV7-8
CDR3aa: CASSQTRERNTQYF
CDR3nt: TGTGCCAGCAGCCAAACGAGGGAGCGAAATACGCAGTATTTT

abundance: NA
d_gene: TRBD1
j_gene: TRBJ2-6
v_gene: TRBV4-3
CDR3aa: CASSQDPSGTDLSGANVLTF
CDR3nt: TGCGCCAGCAGCCAAGATCCCTCAGGGACAGACCTCTCTGGGGCCAACGTCCTGACTTTC

abundance: NA
d_gene: NA
j_gene: TRBJ1-5
v_gene: TRBV6-5
CDR3aa: CASRAGGAGNQPQHF
CDR3nt: TGTGCCAGCAGAGCGGGGGGAGCTGGCAATCAGCCCCAGCATTTT

abundance: NA
d_gene: TRBD1
j_gene: TRBJ2-2
v_gene: TRBV6-1
CDR3aa: CASRGQTNTGELFF
CDR3nt: TGTGCCAGCAGGGGACAGACCAACACCGGGGAGCTGTTTTTT

abundance: NA
d_gene: TRBD2
j_gene: TRBJ2-1
v_gene: TRBV5-4
CDR3aa: CASSQSGGPHNEQFF
CDR3nt: TGTGCCAGCAGCCAAAGCGGGGGGCCCCACAATGAGCAGTTCTTC

abundance: few
d_gene: NA
j_gene: TRBJ1-1
v_gene: TRBV19
CDR3aa: CASSIMHMNTEAFF
CDR3nt: TGTGCCAGTAGTATAATGCACATGAACACTGAAGCTTTCTTT

abundance: NA
d_gene: TRBD2
j_gene: TRBJ2-7
v_gene: TRBV11-2
CDR3aa: CASSSPSRSGVQYF
CDR3nt: TGTGCCAGCAGCTCCCCATCACGGAGCGGGGTGCAGTACTTC

abundance: once
d_gene: NA
j_gene: TRBJ2-7
v_gene: TRBV28
CDR3aa: CASSSVGSFYEQYF
CDR3nt: TGTGCCAGCAGTTCGGTGGGAAGCTTCTACGAGCAGTACTTC

abundance: NA
d_gene: TRBD1
j_gene: TRBJ2-4
v_gene: TRBV28
CDR3aa: CASSSQGLGKNIQYF
CDR3nt: TGTGCCAGCAGTTCACAGGGGTTGGGCAAAAACATTCAGTACTTC

abundance: once
d_gene: NA
j_gene: TRBJ2-7
v_gene: TRBV25-1
CDR3aa: CASSDRGARTYEQYF
CDR3nt: TGTGCCAGCAGTGATCGGGGGGCGCGTACCTACGAGCAGTACTTC

abundance: NA
d_gene: NA
j_gene: TRBJ2-2
v_gene: TRBV7-3
CDR3aa: CASSSKNTGELFF
CDR3nt: TGTGCCAGCAGCTCGAAGAACACCGGGGAGCTGTTTTTT

abundance: NA
d_gene: NA
j_gene: TRBJ1-2
v_gene: TRBV9
CDR3aa: CASRDRSNYGYTF
CDR3nt: TGTGCCAGCAGGGACCGTTCAAACTATGGCTACACCTTC

abundance: NA
d_gene: TRBD2
j_gene: TRBJ2-5
v_gene: TRBV29-1
CDR3aa: CSVGFGVGRETQYF
CDR3nt: TGCAGCGTTGGGTTTGGGGTCGGGAGGGAGACCCAGTACTTC

abundance: NA
d_gene: NA
j_gene: TRBJ2-7
v_gene: TRBV6-5
CDR3aa: CASSSGRSYEQYF
CDR3nt: TGTGCCAGCAGTTCCGGGCGTTCCTACGAGCAGTACTTC

abundance: NA
d_gene: TRBD1
j_gene: TRBJ1-2
v_gene: TRBV19
CDR3aa: CASSIYRTGGHGYTF
CDR3nt: TGTGCCAGTAGTATTTATAGGACAGGGGGCCATGGCTACACCTTC

abundance: NA
d_gene: NA
j_gene: TRBJ1-4
v_gene: TRBV28
CDR3aa: CASVGGIPHAWTNEKLFF
CDR3nt: TGTGCCTCCGTGGGCGGAATCCCTCACGCTTGGACTAATGAAAAACTGTTTTTT